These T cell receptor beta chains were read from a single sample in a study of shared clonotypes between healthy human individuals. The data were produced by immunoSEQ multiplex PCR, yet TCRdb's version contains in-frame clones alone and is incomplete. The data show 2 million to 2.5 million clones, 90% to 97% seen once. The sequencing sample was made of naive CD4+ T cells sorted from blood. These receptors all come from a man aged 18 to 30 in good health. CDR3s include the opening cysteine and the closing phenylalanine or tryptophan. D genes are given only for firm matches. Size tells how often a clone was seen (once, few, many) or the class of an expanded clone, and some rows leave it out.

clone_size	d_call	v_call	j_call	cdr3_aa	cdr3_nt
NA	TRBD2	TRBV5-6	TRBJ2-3	CASSLGLAGGRGTDTQYF	TGTGCCAGCAGCTTAGGACTAGCGGGAGGCCGGGGCACAGATACGCAGTATTTT
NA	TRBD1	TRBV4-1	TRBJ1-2	CASSQDRGSNYGYTF	TGCGCCAGCAGCCAAGACAGGGGGTCTAACTATGGCTACACCTTC
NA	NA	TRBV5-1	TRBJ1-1	CASSMQSEVNTEAFF	TGCGCCAGCAGCATGCAGTCAGAGGTTAACACTGAAGCTTTCTTT
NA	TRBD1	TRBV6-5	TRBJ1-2	CASSYRDRGRYGYTF	TGTGCCAGCAGTTACAGGGACAGGGGGAGGTATGGCTACACCTTC
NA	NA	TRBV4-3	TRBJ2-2	CASSQESLPQRMNTGELFF	TGCGCCAGCAGCCAAGAATCCCTTCCCCAGCGGATGAACACCGGGGAGCTGTTTTTT
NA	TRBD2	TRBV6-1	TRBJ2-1	CASTLLSGGYNEQFF	TGTGCCAGCACCCTTCTTAGCGGGGGCTACAATGAGCAGTTCTTC
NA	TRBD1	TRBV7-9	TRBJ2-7	CASSPNSGTGIPEQYF	TGTGCCAGCAGTCCTAACTCCGGGACAGGGATTCCCGAGCAGTACTTC
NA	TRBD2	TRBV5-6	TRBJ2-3	CASSLRGTSGADTQYF	TGTGCCAGCAGCCTACGGGGGACTAGCGGGGCGGATACGCAGTATTTT
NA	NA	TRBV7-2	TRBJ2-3	CASSLESLVDTQYF	TGTGCCAGCAGCTTAGAGTCCCTCGTGGATACGCAGTATTTT
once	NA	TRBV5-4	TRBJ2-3	CASSLPERIAQYF	TGTGCCAGCAGCTTGCCAGAGCGGATAGCGCAGTATTTT
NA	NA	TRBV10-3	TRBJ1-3	CAISESSSLSGNTIYF	TGTGCCATCAGTGAGTCCAGTAGCCTCTCTGGAAACACCATATATTTT
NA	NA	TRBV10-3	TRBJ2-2	CAISLGQSGTGELFF	TGTGCCATCAGCCTGGGACAATCAGGGACCGGGGAGCTGTTTTTT
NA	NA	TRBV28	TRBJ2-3	CASRDAGLTDTQYF	TGTGCCAGCAGAGACGCAGGGCTCACAGATACGCAGTATTTT
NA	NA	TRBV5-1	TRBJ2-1	CASSLVAGISYNEQFF	TGCGCCAGCAGCTTGGTAGCAGGGATTTCCTACAATGAGCAGTTCTTC
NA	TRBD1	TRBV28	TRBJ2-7	CASTPEDRGYEQYF	TGTGCCAGCACCCCAGAGGACAGGGGATACGAGCAGTACTTC
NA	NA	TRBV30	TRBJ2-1	CAWSPRVYNEQFF	TGTGCCTGGAGCCCCCGGGTATACAATGAGCAGTTCTTC
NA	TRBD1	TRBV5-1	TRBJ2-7	CASSFTGDGPYEQYF	TGCGCCAGCAGCTTTACAGGGGACGGGCCCTACGAGCAGTACTTC
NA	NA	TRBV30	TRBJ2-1	CALNAGTPRGYNEQFF	TGTGCCCTTAATGCGGGAACCCCTCGGGGATACAATGAGCAGTTCTTC
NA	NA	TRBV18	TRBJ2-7	CASSPLVGGEQYF	TGTGCCAGCTCACCACTAGTCGGAGGCGAGCAGTACTTC
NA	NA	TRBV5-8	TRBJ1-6	CASSSTLGHNSPLHF	TGTGCCAGCAGCTCGACTCTGGGGCATAATTCACCCCTCCACTTT
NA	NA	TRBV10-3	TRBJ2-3	CAISESSILLGYPQYF	TGTGCCATCAGTGAGTCGTCGATCCTCCTCGGGTACCCGCAGTATTTT
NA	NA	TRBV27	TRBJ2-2	CASSLSMKNTGELFF	TGTGCCAGCAGTTTATCGATGAAGAACACCGGGGAGCTGTTTTTT
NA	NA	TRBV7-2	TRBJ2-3	CASSLGEQDTQYF	TGTGCCAGCAGCTTAGGGGAGCAAGATACGCAGTATTTT
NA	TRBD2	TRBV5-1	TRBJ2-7	CASSLVSGTTSYEQYF	TGCGCCAGCAGCTTGGTTAGCGGGACTACCTCCTACGAGCAGTACTTC
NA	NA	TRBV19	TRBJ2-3	CASRELISTDTQYF	TGTGCCAGTAGGGAACTTATAAGCACAGATACGCAGTATTTT
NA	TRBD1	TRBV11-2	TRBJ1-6	CASSPRTGNSPLHF	TGTGCCAGCAGCCCGCGGACAGGGAATTCACCCCTCCACTTT
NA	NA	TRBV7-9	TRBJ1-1	CASSLSGGPTEAFF	TGTGCCAGCAGCTTAAGCGGGGGACCCACTGAAGCTTTCTTT
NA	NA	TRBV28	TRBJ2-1	CATGGRNSYNEQFF	TGTGCCACCGGGGGACGTAACTCCTACAATGAGCAGTTCTTC
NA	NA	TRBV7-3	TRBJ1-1	CASSLQPEPNTEAFF	TGTGCCAGCAGCTTACAACCGGAACCGAACACTGAAGCTTTCTTT
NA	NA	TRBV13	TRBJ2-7	CASSLGLYRAYEQYF	TGTGCCAGCAGCCTCGGGCTTTATAGAGCCTACGAGCAGTACTTC
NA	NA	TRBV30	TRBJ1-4	CAWSVLWGTTNEKLFF	TGTGCCTGGAGTGTCCTTTGGGGTACAACTAATGAAAAACTGTTTTTT
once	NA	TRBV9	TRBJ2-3	CASSVDRFDTQYF	TGTGCCAGCAGCGTTGACAGGTTCGATACGCAGTATTTT
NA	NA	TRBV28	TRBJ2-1	CASSLYGRSSYNEQFF	TGTGCCAGCAGTTTATATGGGAGGAGCTCCTACAATGAGCAGTTCTTC
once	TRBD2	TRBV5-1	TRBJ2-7	CASRAGLAGYEQYF	TGCGCCAGCAGGGCTGGACTAGCGGGCTACGAGCAGTACTTC
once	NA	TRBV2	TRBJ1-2	CASSLRTAYGYTF	TGTGCCAGCAGTCTTAGGACAGCCTATGGCTACACCTTC
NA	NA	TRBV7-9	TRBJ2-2	CASSLASRDTLGTGELFF	TGTGCCAGCAGCTTAGCATCCCGGGACACCTTAGGGACCGGGGAGCTGTTTTTT
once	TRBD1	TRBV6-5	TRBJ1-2	CASQSGTGPLGYTF	TGTGCCAGCCAATCCGGGACAGGACCTCTTGGCTACACCTTC
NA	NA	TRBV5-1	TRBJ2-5	CASSYSGWETQYF	TGCGCCAGCAGCTACAGCGGGTGGGAGACCCAGTACTTC
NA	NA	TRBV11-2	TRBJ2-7	CASSLGQQRVNEQYF	TGTGCCAGCAGCTTAGGTCAACAGCGAGTCAACGAGCAGTACTTC
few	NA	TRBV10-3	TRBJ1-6	CAISGEGSPLHF	TGTGCCATCAGTGGCGAAGGCTCACCCCTCCACTTT
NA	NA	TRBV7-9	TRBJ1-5	CASSPEGLATQHF	TGTGCCAGCAGCCCCGAGGGGTTGGCGACCCAGCATTTT
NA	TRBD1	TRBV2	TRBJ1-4	CASRPTGGGNEKLFF	TGTGCCAGCAGACCCACAGGGGGGGGAAATGAAAAACTGTTTTTT
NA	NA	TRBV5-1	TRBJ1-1	CASSSYVNTEAFF	TGCGCCAGCAGCTCCTACGTGAACACTGAAGCTTTCTTT
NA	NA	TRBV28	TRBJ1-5	CASSPIDRNQPQHF	TGTGCCAGCAGCCCAATCGACAGGAATCAGCCCCAGCATTTT
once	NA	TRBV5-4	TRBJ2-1	CASTLTASNNEQFF	TGTGCCAGCACTCTGACAGCCTCAAACAATGAGCAGTTCTTC
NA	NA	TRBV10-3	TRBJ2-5	CAISGASGGEGETQYF	TGTGCCATCAGTGGGGCATCTGGCGGGGAAGGAGAGACCCAGTACTTC
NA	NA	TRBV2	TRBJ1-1	CASSVQAYTEAFF	TGTGCCAGCAGTGTCCAGGCTTACACTGAAGCTTTCTTT
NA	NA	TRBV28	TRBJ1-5	CASSPDSSNQPQHF	TGTGCCAGCAGCCCCGACAGTAGCAATCAGCCCCAGCATTTT
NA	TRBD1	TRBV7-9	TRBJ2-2	CASSPSGTGQNGELFF	TGTGCCAGCAGCCCCTCAGGGACAGGCCAGAACGGGGAGCTGTTTTTT
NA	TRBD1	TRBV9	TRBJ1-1	CASSAHGRGQGVEAFF	TGTGCCAGCAGCGCCCATGGACGTGGACAGGGGGTTGAAGCTTTCTTT
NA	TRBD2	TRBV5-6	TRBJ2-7	CASSTSGKNYEQYF	TGTGCCAGCAGCACCAGCGGGAAAAACTACGAGCAGTACTTC
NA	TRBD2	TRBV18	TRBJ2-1	CASSPPRLAGGVEQFF	TGTGCCAGCTCACCACCGAGACTAGCGGGGGGTGTGGAGCAGTTCTTC
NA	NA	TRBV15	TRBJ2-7	CATSREKSGGEQYF	TGTGCCACCAGCAGAGAGAAATCTGGGGGCGAGCAGTACTTC
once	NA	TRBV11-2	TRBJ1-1	CASSFGGLLRNTEAFF	TGTGCCAGCAGCTTCGGAGGATTACTCCGGAACACTGAAGCTTTCTTT
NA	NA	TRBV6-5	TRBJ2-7	CASSYLSRQEIYEQYF	TGTGCCAGCAGTTACTTATCCAGACAGGAAATCTACGAGCAGTACTTC
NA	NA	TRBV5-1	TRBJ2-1	CASSLEDLRGANEQFF	TGCGCCAGCAGCTTGGAAGACCTTAGGGGGGCCAATGAGCAGTTCTTC
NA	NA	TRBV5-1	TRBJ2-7	CASSLYPTGTTYEQYF	TGCGCCAGCAGCTTGTACCCGACAGGAACAACCTACGAGCAGTACTTC
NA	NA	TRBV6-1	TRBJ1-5	CASSGSGFLGPQHF	TGTGCCAGCAGTGGGTCCGGGTTCCTGGGGCCCCAGCATTTT
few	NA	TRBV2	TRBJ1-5	CASGPENNQPQHF	TGTGCCAGCGGTCCGGAAAACAATCAGCCCCAGCATTTT